This passage covers 2 T cell receptor beta chains from one sample sequenced in a study of radiation and T cells in renal cell carcinoma. Treatment specified: treatment-naive control, cytoreductive nephrectomy. Measured with immunoSEQ multiplex PCR; TCRdb has only the in-frame clones, and not every one. The repertoire consists of some 25,000 clones, with over 45% occurring once and the leading ten covering approximately 22%. The sample consisted of tumor tissue, taken from a patient whose treatment was nephrectomy without radiotherapy. These receptors were obtained from a man in his forties or fifties with renal cell carcinoma.

The chain recombines TRBV11-2 with TRBJ2-1; D ambiguous. V gave up 5 bases and J gave up 0 bases, with 11 bases separating them. Looked up from germline, CDR1 is SGHAT and CDR2 is FQNNGV. The CDR3 consists of 15 residues. In DNA, the CDR3 is TGTGCCAGCAGCCCCAGACTTAGCTCCTACAATGAGCAGTTCTTC. Translation gives CASSPRLSSYNEQFF.

Written as DNA, the CDR3 is TGTGCCAGCAGTGAATGGGGGAACACTGAAGCTTTCTTT. Its protein product is CASSEWGNTEAFF. The rearrangement joins TRBV6-1 to TRBJ1-1; no definite D call. This CDR3 region has 13 residues. V lost 2 bases, J lost 1 base, and 5 bases lay in between. Germline CDR1 reads MNHNS; CDR2 reads SASEGT.